This T cell receptor (beta chain) was obtained from a study of blood T cell repertoires in COVID-19. Clones were read by immunoSEQ multiplex PCR, and TCRdb kept only the in-frame ones, dropping some. This table has approximately 140,000 clones, about 84% appearing once. CDR3 size: 12 residues. Deletions cut 4 bases from V and 9 bases from J, with 11 bases between. Germline CDR1 is SGHNT and CDR2 is YYREEE (reference sequence). Sequencing was done on a sample of peripheral blood. The TCR comes from a woman aged 80 or over in a cohort sampled during active or convalescent COVID-19. The rearrangement links TRBV5-4 to TRBJ2-1; D perhaps matches TRBD2 (6 bases). The CDR3 is CASSPEGGEQFF. The CDR3 DNA reads as TGTGCCAGCAGCCCGGAGGGCGGTGAGCAGTTCTTC. The entire variable domain, with the rest obtained from reference TRBV5-4 and TRBJ2-1, is as follows: ETGVTQSPTHLIKTRGQQVTLRCSSQSGHNTVSWYQQALGQGPQFIFQYYREEENGRGNFPPRFSGLQFPNYSSELNVNALELDDSALYLCASSPEGGEQFFGPGTRLTVL.